This T cell receptor beta chain stems from a study of T cell responses to AZD1222 COVID-19 vaccine. Repertoires were generated with immunoSEQ multiplex PCR, while TCRdb's copy carries only in-frame clones and drops some. The repertoire holds nearly 95,000 clones, 75% to 90% seen once, with more than 2% in the top ten. General study results and limits: There were repertoire samples only from the period after the peak T cell response.

Note on this clone: Its antigen is undetermined.

Germline trimming cut 0 bases from V and 4 bases from J; bases unmatched to any gene: 9. CDR3 length: 18 residues. CDR1 and CDR2 (germline): SGDLS, YYNGEE. Source: peripheral blood, taken 28 days after the second AZD1222 dose. The genes are TRBV9 and TRBJ2-1, with 11 nucleotides matching TRBD2. The TCR comes from an adult who received the AZD1222 COVID-19 vaccine. The DNA for the CDR3 is TGTGCCAGCAGCGTAGCTATAGCGACTAGCGGGGAGTACAATGAGCAGTTCTTC. It is translated as CASSVAIATSGEYNEQFF.